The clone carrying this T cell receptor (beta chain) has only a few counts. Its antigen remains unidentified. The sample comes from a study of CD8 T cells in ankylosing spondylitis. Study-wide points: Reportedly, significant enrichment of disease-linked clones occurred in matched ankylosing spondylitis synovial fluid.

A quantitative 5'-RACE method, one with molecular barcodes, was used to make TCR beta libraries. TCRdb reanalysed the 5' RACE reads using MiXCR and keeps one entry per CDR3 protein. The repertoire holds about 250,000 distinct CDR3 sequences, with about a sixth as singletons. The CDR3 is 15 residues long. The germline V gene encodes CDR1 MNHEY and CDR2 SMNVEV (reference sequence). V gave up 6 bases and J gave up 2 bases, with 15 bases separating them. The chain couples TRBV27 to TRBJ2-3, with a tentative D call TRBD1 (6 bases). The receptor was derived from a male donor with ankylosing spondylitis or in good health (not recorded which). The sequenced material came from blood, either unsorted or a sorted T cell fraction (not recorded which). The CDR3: CASSPDRTLTDTQYF. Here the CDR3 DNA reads TGTGCCAGCAGCCCCGACAGGACCCTCACAGATACGCAGTATTTT.